This TCR beta chain was identified in a study of beta chain features in type 1 diabetes. Germline V gives CDR1 MDHEN, CDR2 SYDVKM. CDR3 size: 15 residues. V lost 3 bases and J 3 bases, leaving 15 bases between the germline ends. Via the markers CD45RO/CCR7/CD25/CD127/CD95/CD27, stem cell-like memory, regulatory, central memory and naive CD4+ cells were sorted. Expressed TCRB transcripts were sequenced because the entire RNA isolate underwent reverse transcription. Profiling relied on immunoSEQ multiplex PCR, and the TCRdb table lists in-frame clones only, not all of them. The sample records 95,000 to 150,000 clones, roughly 15% being singletons. Points on this clone: Its antigen remains unknown.

Study observations and caveats: Equally in patients and controls, shorter templates might have been favored by PCR. Type 1 diabetes patients had TCRB CDR3s that were shorter (moderately but significantly so) in all four CD4+ subsets. The naive, central memory and Treg TCRB repertoires of patients appeared to be more similar to one another than those of healthy donors.

The sequencing sample was made of central memory CD4+ T cells from blood. The source of this sequence is a man younger than 40 with type 1 diabetes. The chain couples TRBV28 to TRBJ2-7; D could derive from TRBD1 or TRBD2 (6 bases each). The CDR3, as DNA: TGTGCCAGCAGTTTGGTCGGGGGCTCGGGCTACGAGCAGTACTTC. Its protein is CASSLVGGSGYEQYF.